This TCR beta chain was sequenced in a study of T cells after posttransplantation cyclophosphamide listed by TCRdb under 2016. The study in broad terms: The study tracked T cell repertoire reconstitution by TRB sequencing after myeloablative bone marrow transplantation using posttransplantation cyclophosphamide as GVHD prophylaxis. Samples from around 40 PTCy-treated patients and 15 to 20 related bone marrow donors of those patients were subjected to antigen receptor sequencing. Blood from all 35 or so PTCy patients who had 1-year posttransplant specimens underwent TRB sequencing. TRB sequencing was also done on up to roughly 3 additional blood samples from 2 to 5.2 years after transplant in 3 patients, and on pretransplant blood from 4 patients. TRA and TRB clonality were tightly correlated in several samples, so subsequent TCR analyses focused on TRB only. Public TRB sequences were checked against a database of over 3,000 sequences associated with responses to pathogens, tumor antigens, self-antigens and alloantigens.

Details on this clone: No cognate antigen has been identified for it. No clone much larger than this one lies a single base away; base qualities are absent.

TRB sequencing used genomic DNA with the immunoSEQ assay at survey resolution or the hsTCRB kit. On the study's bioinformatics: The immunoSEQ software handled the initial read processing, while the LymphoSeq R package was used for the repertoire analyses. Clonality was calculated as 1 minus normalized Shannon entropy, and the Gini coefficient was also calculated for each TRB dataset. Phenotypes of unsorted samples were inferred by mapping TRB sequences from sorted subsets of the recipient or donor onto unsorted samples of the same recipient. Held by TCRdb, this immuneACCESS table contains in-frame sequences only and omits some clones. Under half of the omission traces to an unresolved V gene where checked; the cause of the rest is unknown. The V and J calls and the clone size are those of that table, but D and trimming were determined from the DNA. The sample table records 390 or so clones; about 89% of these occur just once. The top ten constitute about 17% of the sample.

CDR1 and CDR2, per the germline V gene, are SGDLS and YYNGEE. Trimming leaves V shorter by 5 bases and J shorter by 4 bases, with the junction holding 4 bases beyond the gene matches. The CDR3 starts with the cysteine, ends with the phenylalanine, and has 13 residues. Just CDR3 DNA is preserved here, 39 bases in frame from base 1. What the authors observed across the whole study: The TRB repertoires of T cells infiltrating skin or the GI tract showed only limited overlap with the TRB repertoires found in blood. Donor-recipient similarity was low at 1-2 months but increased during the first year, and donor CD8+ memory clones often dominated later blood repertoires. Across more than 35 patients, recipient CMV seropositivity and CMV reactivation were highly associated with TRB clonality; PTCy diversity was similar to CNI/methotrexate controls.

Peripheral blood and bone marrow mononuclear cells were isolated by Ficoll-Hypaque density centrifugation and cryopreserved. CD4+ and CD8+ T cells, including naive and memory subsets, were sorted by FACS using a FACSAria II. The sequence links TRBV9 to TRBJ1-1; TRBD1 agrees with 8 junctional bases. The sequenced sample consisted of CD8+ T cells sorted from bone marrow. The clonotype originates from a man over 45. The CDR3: CASSPQGGTEAFF. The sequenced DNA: TGTGCCAGCAGTCCACAGGGGGGCACTGAAGCTTTCTTT.